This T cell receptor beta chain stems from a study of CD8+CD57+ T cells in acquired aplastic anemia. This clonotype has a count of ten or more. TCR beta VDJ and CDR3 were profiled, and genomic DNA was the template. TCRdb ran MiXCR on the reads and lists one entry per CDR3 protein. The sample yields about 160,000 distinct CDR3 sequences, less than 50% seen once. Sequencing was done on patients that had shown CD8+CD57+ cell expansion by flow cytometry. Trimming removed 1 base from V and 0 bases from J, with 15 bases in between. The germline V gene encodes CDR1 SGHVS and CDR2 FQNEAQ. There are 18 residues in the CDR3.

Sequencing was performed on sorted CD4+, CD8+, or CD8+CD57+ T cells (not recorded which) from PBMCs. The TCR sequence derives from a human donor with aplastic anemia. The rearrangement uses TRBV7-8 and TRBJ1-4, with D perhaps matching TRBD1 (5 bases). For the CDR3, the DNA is TGTGCCAGCAGCTTAGGTCCCGGTGGGGGATCAACTAATGAAAAACTGTTTTTT. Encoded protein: CASSLGPGGGSTNEKLFF. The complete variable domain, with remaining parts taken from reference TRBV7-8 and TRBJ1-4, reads GAGVSQSPRYKVAKRGQDVALRCDPISGHVSLFWYQQALGQGPEFLTYFQNEAQLDKSGLPSDRFFAERPEGSVSTLKIQRTQQEDSAVYLCASSLGPGGGSTNEKLFFGSGTQLSVL.